This T cell receptor beta chain stems from a study of blood T cell repertoires in COVID-19. Study information: Collection of acute and convalescent COVID-19 samples took place in the United States, Italy and Spain. PBMCs, B-cell-depleted T cells, or T cells provided the cDNA or gDNA that made up the material.

Original handling: Amplification with reference gene primers provided the estimates of nucleated cell counts. Generated by immunoSEQ multiplex PCR, the TCRdb table keeps only in-frame clones and is missing some. V and J calls and clone size are those listed in that table; D and trimming were worked out from the DNA. The table lists under 150,000 clones, approximately 80% of them singletons. The V end lost 5 bases, the J end lost 2 bases, and 15 bases lay between the germline ends. The CDR3 has 16 residues. Germline V gene lookup returns CDR1 SGHTA and CDR2 FQGNSA. Specimen: peripheral blood. V is TRBV7-2 and J is TRBJ1-4; D gene ambiguous. The clonotype comes from a woman of 80 years or more in a cohort sampled during active or convalescent COVID-19. In DNA, the CDR3 is TGTGCCAGCAGCCCTACCCCGCGGGGTACTAATGAAAAACTGTTTTTT. Residues: CASSPTPRGTNEKLFF.